This T cell receptor beta chain is from a study of CD8 T cells in ankylosing spondylitis (TCRdb year 2017). For the study in its entirety: The study profiled T cell receptor beta repertoires in healthy donors and ankylosing spondylitis patients to find disease-linked TCR variants. The full study cohort was made up of about 25 ankylosing spondylitis patients and some 100 healthy donors. Peripheral blood samples were taken, and synovial fluid was additionally collected from ankylosing spondylitis patients. The paper as a whole reports these results and caveats: A TCR beta motif made up of roughly eight highly homologous amino acid variants appeared to be characteristic of blood from ankylosing spondylitis patients. Significant enrichment of the disease-linked clones was reported in matched synovial fluid samples from ankylosing spondylitis patients. Some motif variants were previously reported in synovial fluid and blood of reactive arthritis patients, suggesting common disease-initiation mechanisms. The disease-linked clones had a CD8+ phenotype and were found at relatively low frequencies in peripheral blood.

Sequencing took place on an Illumina HiSeq 2500. Quantitative 5'-RACE with molecular barcodes was the method used to prepare the TCR beta libraries. On the authors' methods: A new computational method based on a probabilistic model of VDJ rearrangement was used to identify disease-linked TCR variants. TCRdb applied fastp at Q25 and MiXCR to the public reads, then kept only in-frame beta chains. Entries that share a CDR3 protein sequence are merged under the most common genes and DNA. What appears here as the V and J calls and clone size reflects TCRdb's work, not the paper's. The sample includes just over 150,000 distinct CDR3 sequences, with about 16% observed a single time. Roughly 8% of the sample comes from the top ten. Worth noting for this clonotype: The specificity of this receptor is unknown. Sequence at one end of the junction differs from germline and may be a read error.

From cysteine to phenylalanine, the CDR3 is 18 amino acids long. Only CDR3 DNA is held: 54 bases, read in frame from base 1. Taken from the germline V gene, the CDR1 and CDR2 loops are MDHEN and SYDVKM. The source is a male donor with ankylosing spondylitis or in good health (not recorded which). The V and J genes are TRBV28 and TRBJ2-5; TRBD1 is a weak D gene call, 5 bases matching. Source material: blood, either unsorted or a sorted T cell fraction (not recorded which). The sequence in DNA is TGTGCCAGTAGTTTGGCGTCTTCGAGACAGCCTTACCAAGAGACCCAGTACTTC. This translates into CASSLASSRQPYQETQYF.